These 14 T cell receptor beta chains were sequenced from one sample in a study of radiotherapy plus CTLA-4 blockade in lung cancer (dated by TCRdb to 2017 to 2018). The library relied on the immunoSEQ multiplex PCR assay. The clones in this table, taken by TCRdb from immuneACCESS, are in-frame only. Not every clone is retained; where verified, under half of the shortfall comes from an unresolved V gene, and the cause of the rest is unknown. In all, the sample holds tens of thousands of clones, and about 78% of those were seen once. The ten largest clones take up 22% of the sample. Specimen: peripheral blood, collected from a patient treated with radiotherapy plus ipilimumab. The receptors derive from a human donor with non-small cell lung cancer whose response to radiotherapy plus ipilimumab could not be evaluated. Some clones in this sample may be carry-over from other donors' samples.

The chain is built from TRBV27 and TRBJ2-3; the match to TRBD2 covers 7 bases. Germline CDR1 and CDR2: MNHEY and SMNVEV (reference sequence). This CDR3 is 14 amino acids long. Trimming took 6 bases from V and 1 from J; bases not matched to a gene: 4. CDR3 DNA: TGTGCCAGCAGGGAGGGACTACGCACAGATACGCAGTATTTT. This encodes CASREGLRTDTQYF.

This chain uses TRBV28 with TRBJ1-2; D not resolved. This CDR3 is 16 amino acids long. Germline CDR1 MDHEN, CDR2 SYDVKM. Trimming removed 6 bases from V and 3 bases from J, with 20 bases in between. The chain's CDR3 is CASRHDVPREDYGYTF. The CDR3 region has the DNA TGTGCCAGCAGGCACGATGTCCCCCGGGAGGACTATGGCTACACCTTC.

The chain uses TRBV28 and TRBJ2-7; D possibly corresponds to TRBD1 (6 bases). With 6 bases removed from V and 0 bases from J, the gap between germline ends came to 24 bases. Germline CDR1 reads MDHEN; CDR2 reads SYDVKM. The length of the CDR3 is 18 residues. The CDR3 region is CASSTPPGHGTLSYEQYF. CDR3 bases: TGTGCCAGCAGCACCCCCCCGGGACATGGCACCCTCTCCTACGAGCAGTACTTC. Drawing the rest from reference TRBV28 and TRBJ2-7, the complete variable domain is DVKVTQSSRYLVKRTGEKVFLECVQDMDHENMFWYRQDPGLGLRLIYFSYDVKMKEKGDIPEGYSVSREKKERFSLILESASTNQTSMYLCASSTPPGHGTLSYEQYFGPGTRLTVT.

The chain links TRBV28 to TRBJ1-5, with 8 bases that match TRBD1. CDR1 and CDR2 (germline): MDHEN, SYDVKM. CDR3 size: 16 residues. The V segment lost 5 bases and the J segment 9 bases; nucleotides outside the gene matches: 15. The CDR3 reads CASSIPYRGDRPPQHF. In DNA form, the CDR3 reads TGTGCCAGCAGTATACCCTACAGGGGGGATCGGCCGCCCCAGCATTTT.

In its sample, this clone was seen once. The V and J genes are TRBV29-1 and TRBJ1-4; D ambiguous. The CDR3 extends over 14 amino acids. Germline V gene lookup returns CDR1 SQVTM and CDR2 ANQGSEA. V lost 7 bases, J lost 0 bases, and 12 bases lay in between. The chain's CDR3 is CSAAEGSTNEKLFF. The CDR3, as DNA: TGCAGCGCTGCGGAGGGATCAACTAATGAAAAACTGTTTTTT.

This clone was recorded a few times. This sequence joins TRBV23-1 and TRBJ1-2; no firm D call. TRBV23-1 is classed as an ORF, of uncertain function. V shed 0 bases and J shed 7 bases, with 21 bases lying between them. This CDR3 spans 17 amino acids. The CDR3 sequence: CASSQSPAENLTGGYTF. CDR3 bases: TGCGCCAGCAGTCAATCGCCTGCAGAGAATCTAACGGGTGGCTACACCTTC.

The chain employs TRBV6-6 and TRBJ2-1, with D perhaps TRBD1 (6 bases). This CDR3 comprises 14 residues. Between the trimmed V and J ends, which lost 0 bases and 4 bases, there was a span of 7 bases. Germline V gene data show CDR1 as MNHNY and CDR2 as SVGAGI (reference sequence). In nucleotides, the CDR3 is TGTGCCAGCAGTTACTCGGACAGATACAATGAGCAGTTCTTC. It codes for CASSYSDRYNEQFF.

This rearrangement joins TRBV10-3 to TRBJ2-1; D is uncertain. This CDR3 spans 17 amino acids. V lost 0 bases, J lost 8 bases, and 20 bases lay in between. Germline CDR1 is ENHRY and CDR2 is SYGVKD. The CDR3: CAISESRSRGTFDEQFF. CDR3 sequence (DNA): TGTGCCATCAGTGAGTCGAGGTCCCGAGGCACATTCGATGAGCAGTTCTTC.

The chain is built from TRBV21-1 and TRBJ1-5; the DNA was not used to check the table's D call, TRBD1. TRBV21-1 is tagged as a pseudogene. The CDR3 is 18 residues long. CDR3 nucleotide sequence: TGTGCCAGCAGCCCAGGGTTACAGGAGAACTATAGCAATCAGCCCCAGCATTTT. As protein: CASSPGLQENYSNQPQHF.

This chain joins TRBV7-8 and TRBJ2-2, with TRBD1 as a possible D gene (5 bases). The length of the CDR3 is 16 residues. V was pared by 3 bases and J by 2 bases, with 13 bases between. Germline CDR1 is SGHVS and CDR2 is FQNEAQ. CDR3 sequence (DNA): TGTGCCAGCAGCTTGACAGCCCTCCCTAACACCGGGGAGCTGTTTTTT. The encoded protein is CASSLTALPNTGELFF.

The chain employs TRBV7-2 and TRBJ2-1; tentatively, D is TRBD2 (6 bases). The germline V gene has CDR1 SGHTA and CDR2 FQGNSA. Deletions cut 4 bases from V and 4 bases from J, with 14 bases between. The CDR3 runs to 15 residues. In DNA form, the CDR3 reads TGTGCCAGCAGCTCCCTGTCGGGGGAGTACAATGAGCAGTTCTTC. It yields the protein CASSSLSGEYNEQFF.

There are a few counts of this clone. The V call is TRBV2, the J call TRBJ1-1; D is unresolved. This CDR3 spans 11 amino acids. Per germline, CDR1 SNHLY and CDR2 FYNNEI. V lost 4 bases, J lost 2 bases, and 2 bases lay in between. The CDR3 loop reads CASSVNTEAFF. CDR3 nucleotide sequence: TGTGCCAGCAGTGTAAACACTGAAGCTTTCTTT.

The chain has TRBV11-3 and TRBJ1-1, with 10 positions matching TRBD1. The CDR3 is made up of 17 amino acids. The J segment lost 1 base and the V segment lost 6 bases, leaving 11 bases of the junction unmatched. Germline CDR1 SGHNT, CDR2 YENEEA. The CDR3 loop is CASRLDRGPRRNTEAFF. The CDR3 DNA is TGTGCCAGCAGGCTCGACAGGGGGCCTCGAAGGAACACTGAAGCTTTCTTT. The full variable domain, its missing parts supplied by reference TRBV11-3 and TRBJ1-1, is EAGVVQSPRYKIIEKKQPVAFWCNPISGHNTLYWYLQNLGQGPELLIRYENEEAVDDSQLPKDRFSAERLKGVDSTLKIQPAELGDSAVYLCASRLDRGPRRNTEAFFGQGTRLTVV.

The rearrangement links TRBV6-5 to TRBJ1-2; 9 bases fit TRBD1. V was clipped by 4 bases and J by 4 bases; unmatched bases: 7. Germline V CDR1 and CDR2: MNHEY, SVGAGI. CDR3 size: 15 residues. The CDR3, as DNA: TGTGCCAGCAGTTCCGGGACAGGGTGGTCCTATGGCTACACCTTC. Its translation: CASSSGTGWSYGYTF.